The clone carrying this T cell receptor (beta chain) was observed many times. Lactation, pregnancy, other autoimmune disease or uncontrolled infection led to exclusion of patients. The sample belongs to a study of T cells in Graves' hyperthyroidism and ophthalmopathy. Researchers took RNA transcripts and amplified the TCR beta CDR3 regions from them. The HTBI primer set served for first-round RT-PCR of the TCR CDR3. TCRdb re-called the multiplex PCR reads through MiXCR, storing one row per CDR3 protein. This sample has around 600,000 distinct CDR3 sequences, with about 45% found just once. Trimming took off 5 bases at V and 5 bases at J, with 18 bases between the two ends. Germline assignment: CDR1 SGHTA and CDR2 FQGNSA. CDR3 length: 15 residues.

The receptor was derived from an adult man with Graves' disease, either hyperthyroidism or ophthalmopathy (not recorded which). What was sequenced was peripheral blood or thyroid tissue (not recorded which). The genes are TRBV7-2 and TRBJ2-5; a weak D match, TRBD2 (6 bases). The CDR3 coding sequence is TGTGCCAGCAGCCCTCCCCCGAGCGGGCGGGAGACCCAGTACTTC. Its protein is CASSPPPSGRETQYF. The whole variable domain, filled in from reference TRBV7-2 and TRBJ2-5, reads GAGVSQSPSNKVTEKGKDVELRCDPISGHTALYWYRQSLGQGLEFLIYFQGNSAPDKSGLPSDRFSAERTGGSVSTLTIQRTQQEDSAVYLCASSPPPSGRETQYFGPGTRLLVL.